These 28 T cell receptor beta chains share one sample of origin, sequenced in a study of early T cells in non-severe SARS-CoV-2 infection. Each CDR3 protein is one row after TCRdb ran MiXCR on the 5' RACE reads. The sample has roughly 88,000 distinct CDR3 sequences, about 15% seen once; the top ten hold roughly 6%. The specimen sequenced was whole blood. The receptors stem from an adult who was a healthcare worker with PCR-confirmed SARS-CoV-2 infection or an uninfected control (not recorded which).

The table lists this clonotype with many counts. This sequence joins TRBV28 and TRBJ2-2, with a weak D call TRBD1 (6 bases). V lost 7 bases, J lost 6 bases, and 9 bases lay in between. Germline V CDR1 and CDR2: MDHEN, SYDVKM. This CDR3 has 12 residues. In DNA form, the CDR3 reads TGTGCCAGCATCCAGGGGTCCGGGGAGCTGTTTTTT. Protein: CASIQGSGELFF.

This chain links TRBV18 with TRBJ2-7, with 12 bases fitting TRBD2. CDR1 is KGHSH and CDR2 is LQKENI in the germline V gene. Germline trimming cut 6 bases from V and 6 bases from J; bases unmatched to any gene: 9. This CDR3 has 15 amino acids. The CDR3, as DNA: TGTGCCAGCTCGTCGACTAGCGGGGGCCCCCTCGAGCAGTACTTC. This gives the protein CASSSTSGGPLEQYF. The full variable domain, rest sourced from reference TRBV18 and TRBJ2-7, is NAGVMQNPRHLVRRRGQEARLRCSPMKGHSHVYWYRQLPEEGLKFMVYLQKENIIDESGMPKERFSAEFPKEGPSILRIQQVVRGDSAAYFCASSSTSGGPLEQYFGPGTRLTVT.

This chain joins TRBV29-1 and TRBJ2-3; D is unclear. CDR3 length equals 12 residues. Germline CDR1 reads SQVTM; CDR2 reads ANQGSEA. Trimming cost V 6 bases and J 0 bases, with 7 bases left between them. The CDR3 DNA reads as TGCAGCGTCCTGACGAGCACAGATACGCAGTATTTT. Translated: CSVLTSTDTQYF.

This clonotype was detected ten times or more. The chain is built from TRBV24-1 and TRBJ2-1, with 10 bases that match TRBD2. After removal of 8 bases from V and 5 bases from J, the junction contained 5 bases not matched to a gene. Germline-derived CDR1 and CDR2 are KGHDR and SFDVKD. The CDR3 sequence is 14 residues long. The DNA of the CDR3 is TGTGCCACCACCACGGGACTAGCGAACAATGAGCAGTTCTTC. This encodes CATTTGLANNEQFF.

This chain joins TRBV5-6 and TRBJ1-1; 7 bases line up with TRBD1. V trimming: 1 base; J trimming: 1 base; junction bases outside the gene matches: 10. Per the germline V gene, CDR1 is SGHDT and CDR2 is YYEEEE. This CDR3 region has 17 residues. CDR3 DNA: TGTGCCAGCAGCTTGCGGAGGACAGGCTACTCGAACACTGAAGCTTTCTTT. Its protein product is CASSLRRTGYSNTEAFF.

This clonotype was detected only a few times. This chain uses TRBV6-5 with TRBJ1-2; 9 bases agree with TRBD1. The CDR3 is 15 amino acids. V was pared by 5 bases and J by 5 bases, with 9 bases of the junction left unmatched. CDR1 MNHEY and CDR2 SVGAGI come from the germline V gene. CDR3 sequence: CASSPTGTGPYGYTF. For the CDR3, the DNA is TGTGCCAGCAGTCCAACCGGGACAGGGCCATATGGCTACACCTTC.

V and J are TRBV6-1 and TRBJ2-1, with TRBD2 matching over 8 bases. V shed 6 bases, J shed 5 bases, and the junction held 15 bases outside the gene matches. Germline CDR1 MNHNS, CDR2 SASEGT. This CDR3 has 17 amino acids. CDR3 amino acids: CASRGGSGGAFDNEQFF. The CDR3 DNA follows: TGTGCCAGCAGGGGAGGCTCCGGGGGGGCTTTCGACAATGAGCAGTTCTTC.

This clonotype occurred a few times. V gene TRBV10-2 combines with J gene TRBJ2-1; D possibly corresponds to TRBD2 (6 bases). Trimming stripped 1 base from V and 6 bases from J, with 16 bases between. Germline lookup yields CDR1 WSHSY and CDR2 SAAADI. The CDR3 is 16 residues long. In nucleotides, the CDR3 is TGCGCCAGCAGTGAGTTTGATCCGGGGGTGCCCAATGAGCAGTTCTTC. Protein product: CASSEFDPGVPNEQFF.

This clonotype has just a few counts. The V and J genes are TRBV5-1 and TRBJ1-2, with 10 bases that match TRBD1. This CDR3 region has 13 residues. From germline, CDR1 is SGHRS and CDR2 YFSETQ. With V trimmed by 5 bases and J by 5 bases, 3 bases remained unmatched. This CDR3 reads CASREGQGYGYTF. The CDR3 DNA reads TGCGCCAGCAGGGAGGGACAGGGGTATGGCTACACCTTC.

The chain couples TRBV12-3 or TRBV12-4 to TRBJ2-1, with 7 positions matching TRBD2. Trimming removed 5 bases from V and 9 bases from J; junction bases left unmatched: 13. CDR3 length: 15 residues. The CDR3 sequence: CASSPGGLQSSEQFF. CDR3 in DNA: TGTGCCAGCAGTCCGGGGGGACTCCAAAGCAGTGAGCAGTTCTTC.

The rearrangement joins TRBV7-2 to TRBJ2-1; D gene unclear. The CDR3 extends over 12 amino acids. V was clipped by 6 bases and J by 9 bases, with 12 bases between them. Germline-derived CDR1 and CDR2 are SGHTA and FQGNSA. The CDR3 DNA is TGTGCCAGCAGTCAAGATCGTAGTGAGCAGTTCTTC. Translation: CASSQDRSEQFF. The full variable domain, with the rest looked up from reference TRBV7-2 and TRBJ2-1, is GAGVSQSPSNKVTEKGKDVELRCDPISGHTALYWYRQSLGQGLEFLIYFQGNSAPDKSGLPSDRFSAERTGGSVSTLTIQRTQQEDSAVYLCASSQDRSEQFFGPGTRLTVL.

This clonotype was picked up many times. The junction departs from germline at one end; a sequencing error may be responsible. The chain employs TRBV6-5 and TRBJ1-4; the D gene is possibly TRBD1 (6 bases). This CDR3 is built from 15 residues. CDR1 MNHEY and CDR2 SVGAGI come from the germline V gene. This chain's CDR3 is CASSYSGHSKEKLFF. The DNA for the CDR3 is TGTGCCAGCAGTTACTCGGGACATTCTAAGGAAAAACTGTTTTTT.

The chain uses TRBV20-1 and TRBJ2-3, with no clear D. Germline CDR1 reads DFQATT; CDR2 reads SNEGSKA (reference sequence). V lost 3 bases, J lost 2 bases, and 3 bases lay in between. This CDR3 spans 11 amino acids. As DNA, the CDR3 is TGCAGTGCTAGGGTCACAGATACGCAGTATTTT. Translation: CSARVTDTQYF.

V is TRBV29-1 and J is TRBJ2-1; D unclear. CDR3 length: 10 residues. V was clipped by 4 bases and J by 12 bases, with 10 bases between them. Germline-derived CDR1 and CDR2 are SQVTM and ANQGSEA. CDR3 region: CSVVQIGQFF. CDR3 DNA: TGCAGCGTTGTGCAGATTGGGCAGTTCTTC.

This clonotype turned up a few times. In nucleotides, the CDR3 is TGTGCCATCAGTTTTGGACAGGGGGCCCCCTCCTACGAGCAGTACTTC. Translating gives CAISFGQGAPSYEQYF. The chain uses TRBV10-3 and TRBJ2-7, with TRBD1 matching over 11 bases. The V gene's germline CDR1 is ENHRY and CDR2 SYGVKD. The CDR3 sequence is 16 residues long. V was pared by 5 bases and J by 0 bases, with 6 bases of the junction left unmatched.

The table lists this clonotype with a count of one. A read error may explain this, as a much larger clone is one base away. This sequence joins TRBV5-5 and TRBJ2-3, with D possibly TRBD2 on 6 matching bases. Germline V lookup: CDR1 SGHKS, CDR2 YYEKEE (reference sequence). Deletions cut 0 bases from V and 2 bases from J, with 13 bases between. This CDR3 spans 16 amino acids. In DNA form, the CDR3 reads TGTGCCAGCAGCTTGGGAATCGGAGGGGACACAGATACGCAGTATTTT. This encodes CASSLGIGGDTDTQYF.

This chain links TRBV28 with TRBJ2-1; D gene uncertain. Germline CDR1 and CDR2: MDHEN and SYDVKM. The V gene lost 4 bases and the J gene lost 15 bases, with 16 bases spanning the gap. There are 12 residues in the CDR3. The CDR3: CASSSSLTKPFF. CDR3 in DNA: TGTGCCAGCAGTTCTTCCCTCACTAAGCCGTTCTTC. Using reference TRBV28 and TRBJ2-1 for the parts outside the CDR3, the full variable domain is DVKVTQSSRYLVKRTGEKVFLECVQDMDHENMFWYRQDPGLGLRLIYFSYDVKMKEKGDIPEGYSVSREKKERFSLILESASTNQTSMYLCASSSSLTKPFFGPGTRLTVL.

This clonotype was observed many times. V and J are TRBV18 and TRBJ2-7; TRBD1 or TRBD2 may be the D gene (5 bases each). Germline-derived CDR1 and CDR2 are KGHSH and LQKENI. Trimming took off 6 bases at V and 2 bases at J, with 11 bases between the two ends. The CDR3 runs 13 residues. The CDR3 reads CASSPTGPYEQYF. In nucleotides, the CDR3 is TGTGCCAGCTCGCCGACGGGGCCCTACGAGCAGTACTTC.

This clonotype was recorded many times. CDR3 coding DNA: TGTGCCAGCAGCCTCCACCTAAATAGGAACACTGAAGCTTTCTTT. It is translated as CASSLHLNRNTEAFF. This chain uses TRBV7-9 with TRBJ1-1; D gene unclear. In germline, CDR1 is SEHNR, CDR2 FQNEAQ (reference sequence). Trimming removed 5 bases at V and 1 base at J, with 14 bases between. The CDR3 loop spans 15 amino acids.

This clonotype was observed a handful of times. The rearrangement joins TRBV7-2 to TRBJ2-7, with TRBD2 identical over 9 bases. CDR1 and CDR2 (germline): SGHTA, FQGNSA. V dropped 5 bases and J dropped 4; count of bases not matched to a gene: 18. There are 18 residues in the CDR3. In DNA, the CDR3 is TGTGCCAGCAGCCCCCAGGGTGGTAGCGGGGGACCGGGGTACGAGCAGTACTTC. It codes for CASSPQGGSGGPGYEQYF.

The gene calls are TRBV19 and TRBJ1-1; D is ambiguous. Trimming pared 3 bases from V and 6 bases from J, leaving 17 bases between. Germline CDR1 LNHDA, CDR2 SQIVND (reference sequence). The CDR3 totals 15 residues. CDR3 in DNA: TGTGCCAGTAGTATCGGTTCTTGGGCCGTCGCTGAAGCTTTCTTT. As protein: CASSIGSWAVAEAFF.

In its sample, this clonotype was seen many times. This rearrangement joins TRBV29-1 to TRBJ2-2, with D unclear. V lost 1 base, J lost 8 bases, and 8 bases lay in between. Germline V gene lookup returns CDR1 SQVTM and CDR2 ANQGSEA. The CDR3 is 12 residues long. The CDR3 bases are TGCAGCGTTGAAGTACGGCAGGGGGAGCTGTTTTTT. It encodes CSVEVRQGELFF.

This clonotype was detected only a few times. The chain couples TRBV20-1 to TRBJ1-6; D is perhaps TRBD1 (5 bases). CDR3 length: 15 amino acids. The germline V gene encodes CDR1 DFQATT and CDR2 SNEGSKA (reference sequence). With 2 bases removed from V and 2 bases from J, the gap between germline ends came to 10 bases. CDR3 sequence reads: CSARSQGPYNSPLHF. The CDR3 coding sequence is TGCAGTGCTAGATCCCAGGGACCCTATAATTCACCCCTCCACTTT.

The rearrangement joins TRBV28 to TRBJ1-1; D is undetermined. The CDR3 loop spans 11 amino acids. The germline gives CDR1 MDHEN, CDR2 SYDVKM. Trimming removed 1 base at V and 8 bases at J, with 5 bases between. In DNA form, the CDR3 reads TGTGCCAGCAGTTTATTCCAGGAAGCTTTCTTT. It translates to CASSLFQEAFF.

The chain employs TRBV28 and TRBJ2-7; 10 bases align to TRBD2. There are 16 residues in the CDR3. CDR1 is MDHEN and CDR2 is SYDVKM in the germline V gene. V was clipped by 6 bases and J by 3 bases; unmatched bases: 11. CDR3 sequence (DNA): TGTGCCAGCAGCCCTGCCAGCGGGGGGGTCCTCTACGAGCAGTACTTC. Its protein product is CASSPASGGVLYEQYF.

This clonotype was counted ten times or more. CDR3 residues: CASSQAGTTNPFDGYTF. The CDR3 DNA reads TGCGCCAGCAGCCAGGCGGGGACGACAAACCCCTTTGATGGCTACACCTTC. This chain uses TRBV4-3 with TRBJ1-2, with D tentatively TRBD1 (5 bases). V lost 3 bases, J lost 6 bases, and 23 bases lay in between. Germline values: CDR1 LGHNA, CDR2 YSLEER. This CDR3 contains 17 residues.

This clonotype was counted between two and nine times. The chain uses TRBV7-2 and TRBJ2-2; 9 positions match TRBD2. This CDR3 has 17 residues. CDR1 and CDR2 (germline): SGHTA, FQGNSA. V shed 6 bases and J 0 bases; nucleotides not matched to a gene: 8. The CDR3 DNA follows: TGTGCCAGCAGTAGAAATAGCGGGGGAGCGAACACCGGGGAGCTGTTTTTT. Amino acids: CASSRNSGGANTGELFF.

The chain carries TRBV7-8 and TRBJ1-5; possible D gene TRBD1, 5 bases. The CDR3 contains 16 residues. Trimming stripped 3 bases from V and 0 bases from J, with 12 bases between. The germline V gene has CDR1 SGHVS and CDR2 FQNEAQ. The CDR3 spells CASSFGDPYSNQPQHF. In nucleotides, the CDR3 is TGTGCCAGCAGCTTTGGGGACCCCTATAGCAATCAGCCCCAGCATTTT.